This T cell receptor (beta chain) was found in a study of high-grade serous ovarian cancer treatment subgroups (dated by TCRdb to 2020 to 2022). Background on the whole study: On average, each sample produced approximately 14,000 sequencing reads and 7,000 or so unique TCR beta rearrangements. The 30-patient cohort included around 10 patients with no residual disease after primary surgery (R0), around 10 excellent NACT responders, and around 10 poor NACT responders. One primary tumor sample and two metastatic tumor samples were collected from each patient, for a total of 95 or so samples. TCR beta repertoires were profiled in patients with high-grade serous ovarian cancer who were grouped, under a laparoscopic triage algorithm, by complete gross resection or by neoadjuvant chemotherapy response. Study-wide findings and limitations: The TCR repertoire analyses centered on CDR3, leaving CDR1 and CDR2 unanalyzed. Repertoire similarity between tumors of the same patient ranged roughly 0.1 to 0.79, whereas almost no similarity was seen between different patients. Spatial information was not captured by bulk tumor TCR sequencing, so insight into HGSC tumor complexity and diversity was limited. TCR clonal relatedness showed a positive correlation with neoantigen level and a trend toward positive correlation with copy number variation and mutation load from whole-genome sequencing.

This clone was seen only a few times. The clone's antigen remains unknown. No quality values exist for individual bases; no much larger clone is one base distant. The roughly 90 tumor samples were subjected to high-throughput TCR profiling using ImmunoSEQ. For the original study's pipeline: The repertoire diversity metrics included richness (unique productive sequences), clonality, evenness and relatedness, and the Bhattacharyya coefficient was used to measure similarity between samples. A sensitivity analysis that removed TCRs with fewer than two reads produced consistent conclusions. In its TCRdb copy, this immuneACCESS table keeps in-frame sequences only and misses some clones. Where compared with another copy, unresolved V genes explain less than half of these, and the others have no known cause. The V and J calls and clone size come from that table; D and trimming were worked out from the DNA. In all, the sample holds around 12,000 clones, and around four fifths of those were seen once. Under 8.5% of the sample is held by the ten biggest clonotypes.

Tumor samples were obtained before definitive surgery or chemotherapy. The MD Anderson Biospecimen Extraction Resource handled genomic DNA extraction, while the MD Anderson Cancer Genomics Laboratory carried out the TCR sequencing. Material: tumor tissue. This TCR was sampled from a human donor with high-grade serous ovarian cancer.

The DNA sequence follows: TGCGCCAGCAGCCAAACCCGAAACACAGGGGTTGGTCAGCCCCAGCATTTT. This gives the protein CASSQTRNTGVGQPQHF. The chain employs TRBV4-1 and TRBJ1-5, with TRBD1 matching 7 junction bases. V loses 2 bases at its end and J loses 6 bases; junction bases beyond the gene matches: 13. CDR3 length: 17 amino acids, cysteine to phenylalanine. The CDR3 DNA has 51 bases and is translated from base 1. According to the germline V gene, CDR1 reads MGHRA and CDR2 reads YSYEKL.